This entry lists 15 T cell receptor beta chains sequenced from one sample in a study of blood T cell repertoires in COVID-19. TCRdb's copy holds only in-frame clones and misses some; the assay was immunoSEQ multiplex PCR. The data show approximately 29,000 clones, with almost 90% seen just once and about 13% held by the top ten. Sequenced sample: peripheral blood. These receptors originate from a human donor with active COVID-19. The donor label of this sample is uncertain.

V gene TRBV21-1 combines with J gene TRBJ2-3; the table's D call, TRBD2, has no DNA check behind it. TRBV21-1 is a pseudogene locus. The CDR3 has 18 residues. CDR3: CASSKRGGGVPSTDTQYF. CDR3 in DNA: TGTGCCAGCAGCAAAAGGGGCGGCGGGGTCCCTAGCACAGATACGCAGTATTTT.

The chain joins TRBV18 to TRBJ1-1; 8 positions agree with TRBD1. The V gene's germline CDR1 is KGHSH and CDR2 LQKENI. The V and J ends lost 6 bases and 2 bases, in that order; junction bases with no gene match: 2. CDR3 size: 13 residues. The DNA of the CDR3 is TGTGCCAGCTCCCCAGGGGGCAACACTGAAGCTTTCTTT. It yields the protein CASSPGGNTEAFF. The variable domain in full, with the rest retrieved from reference TRBV18 and TRBJ1-1, is NAGVMQNPRHLVRRRGQEARLRCSPMKGHSHVYWYRQLPEEGLKFMVYLQKENIIDESGMPKERFSAEFPKEGPSILRIQQVVRGDSAAYFCASSPGGNTEAFFGQGTRLTVV.

This clone was observed a single time. One junction end does not reproduce the germline sequence, and a read error may be involved. The V gene is TRBV7-3, the J gene TRBJ1-2; 8 positions match TRBD1. CDR3 length: 17 amino acids. Germline CDR1 SGHTA, CDR2 FQGTGA. The chain's CDR3 is CASSLTPSAGGGHGYTF. CDR3 DNA: TGTGCCAGCAGCCTAACCCCCTCTGCAGGGGGCGGGCATGGCTACACCTTC. The full variable domain, rest sourced from reference TRBV7-3 and TRBJ1-2, is GAGVSQTPSNKVTEKGKYVELRCDPISGHTALYWYRQSLGQGPEFLIYFQGTGAADDSGLPNDRFFAVRPEGSVSTLKIQRTERGDSAVYLCASSLTPSAGGGHGYTFGSGTRLTVV.

V and J are TRBV7-9 and TRBJ1-6; D might be TRBD1 (6 bases). Germline V gene lookup returns CDR1 SEHNR and CDR2 FQNEAQ (reference sequence). There are 14 residues in the CDR3. Trimming removed 4 bases from V and 9 bases from J, with 13 bases in between. CDR3 sequence reads: CASSSYRVGSPLHF. CDR3 DNA: TGTGCCAGCAGCTCATACAGGGTGGGTTCACCCCTCCACTTT.

Only a few counts were recorded for this clone. The V and J genes are TRBV20-1 and TRBJ1-2, with D tentatively TRBD1 (5 bases). There are 11 residues in the CDR3. Germline V gene lookup returns CDR1 DFQATT and CDR2 SNEGSKA (reference sequence). Trimming left V 5 bases short and J 10 bases short, with 14 bases between. The CDR3 loop is CSADGPGVYTF. The CDR3 bases are TGCAGTGCTGACGGACCGGGGGTCTACACCTTC.

This rearrangement joins TRBV5-1 to TRBJ2-7; 8 positions agree with TRBD1. Germline-derived CDR1 and CDR2 are SGHRS and YFSETQ. After removal of 4 bases from V and 11 bases from J, the junction contained 11 bases not matched to a gene. There are 13 residues in the CDR3. The CDR3 is CASSPGTGAPEYF. The CDR3 DNA reads as TGCGCCAGCAGCCCAGGGACAGGAGCCCCAGAGTACTTC.

V gene TRBV7-9 combines with J gene TRBJ2-1, with 9 bases aligning to TRBD1. The trim removed 1 base at V and 8 bases at J, leaving 12 bases unmatched. Germline V gives CDR1 SEHNR, CDR2 FQNEAQ (reference sequence). The CDR3 totals 17 residues. The CDR3 bases are TGTGCCAGCAGCTTAGATAAAGGGACAGGGTGGATCGATGAGCAGTTCTTC. Amino acids: CASSLDKGTGWIDEQFF.

The CDR3 sequence is CSAVTVAGNTIYF. As DNA, the CDR3 is TGCAGCGCCGTGACAGTCGCTGGAAACACCATATATTTT. This chain connects TRBV29-1 to TRBJ1-3; possibly TRBD1 for D (5 bases). The CDR3 length is 13 residues. From germline, CDR1 is SQVTM and CDR2 ANQGSEA. V gave up 7 bases and J gave up 2 bases, with 12 bases separating them.

This clone came up a few times. The V call is TRBV12-3 or TRBV12-4, the J call TRBJ2-2; D ambiguous. This CDR3 has 12 residues. V lost 4 bases, J lost 3 bases, and 3 bases lay in between. This CDR3 reads CASSSYTGELFF. CDR3 DNA sequence: TGTGCCAGCAGTTCCTACACCGGGGAGCTGTTTTTT.

The chain couples TRBV4-1 to TRBJ1-2; TRBD1 matches at 7 bases. The length of the CDR3 is 15 residues. Germline CDR1 MGHRA, CDR2 YSYEKL. Germline trimming cut 1 base from V and 6 bases from J; bases unmatched to any gene: 8. CDR3 protein: CASSQGPDRVHGYTF. The CDR3 coding sequence is TGCGCCAGCAGCCAAGGTCCCGACAGGGTACATGGCTACACCTTC.

This clone was seen a single time. The chain has TRBV6-1 and TRBJ1-1; weak D call: TRBD1 (6 bases). Germline values: CDR1 MNHNS, CDR2 SASEGT. The CDR3 totals 16 residues. V was clipped by 4 bases and J by 0 bases, with 15 bases between them. The CDR3 coding sequence is TGTGCCAGCAGTGGTATAGTAAGACAGGTGAACACTGAAGCTTTCTTT. As protein: CASSGIVRQVNTEAFF.

V is TRBV19 and J is TRBJ2-5, with 9 bases lining up with TRBD2. Germline loops: CDR1 LNHDA, CDR2 SQIVND (reference sequence). The CDR3 spans 19 residues. V was clipped by 0 bases and J by 0 bases; unmatched bases: 11. The CDR3 region is CASSIDRRLLAGDQETQYF. CDR3 in DNA: TGTGCCAGTAGTATAGATCGTCGGTTACTAGCGGGCGACCAAGAGACCCAGTACTTC.

This clone was picked up a small number of times. The V and J genes are TRBV19 and TRBJ1-1; a possible D gene is TRBD1 (5 bases). CDR3 length: 18 residues. Germline V gene data show CDR1 as LNHDA and CDR2 as SQIVND (reference sequence). V was pared by 0 bases and J by 0 bases, with 17 bases between. The CDR3 DNA is TGTGCCAGTAGTATAGATCCAGATGGCAGGGTTTTGAACACTGAAGCTTTCTTT. Its translation is CASSIDPDGRVLNTEAFF.

The V and J genes are TRBV18 and TRBJ1-2, with 9 bases identical to TRBD1. Germline lookup yields CDR1 KGHSH and CDR2 LQKENI. With V trimmed by 0 bases and J by 6 bases, 2 bases remained unmatched. This CDR3 comprises 14 residues. The CDR3 reads CASSPPGTGNGYTF. The CDR3 DNA sequence: TGTGCCAGCTCACCACCGGGGACAGGGAATGGCTACACCTTC.

This clone was counted a single time. The chain combines TRBV7-2 with TRBJ1-6, with D tentatively TRBD1 (6 bases). The CDR3 extends over 13 amino acids. Trimming left V 8 bases short and J 13 bases short, with 18 bases between. The germline CDR1 and CDR2 sequences are SGHTA and FQGNSA. The CDR3 coding sequence is TGTGCCAGCGGGCAGGGGCTAAAATCGCCCCTCCACTTT. Protein: CASGQGLKSPLHF.